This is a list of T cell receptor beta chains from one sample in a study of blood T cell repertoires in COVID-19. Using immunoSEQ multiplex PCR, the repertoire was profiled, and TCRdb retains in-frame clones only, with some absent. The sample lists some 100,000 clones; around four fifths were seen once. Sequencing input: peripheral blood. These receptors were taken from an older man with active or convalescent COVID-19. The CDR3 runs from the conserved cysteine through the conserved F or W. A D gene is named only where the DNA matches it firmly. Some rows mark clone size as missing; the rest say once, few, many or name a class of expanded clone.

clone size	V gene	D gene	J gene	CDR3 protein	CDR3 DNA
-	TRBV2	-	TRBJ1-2	CASRNDSLFYGYTF	TGTGCCAGCAGGAACGACAGCCTGTTCTATGGCTACACCTTC
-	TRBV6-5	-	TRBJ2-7	CASHRGRTYEQYF	TGTGCCAGCCATAGAGGTCGGACCTACGAGCAGTACTTC
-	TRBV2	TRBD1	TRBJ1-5	CASNGRGRMRNQPQHF	TGTGCCAGCAACGGCAGGGGGCGTATGCGAAATCAGCCCCAGCATTTT
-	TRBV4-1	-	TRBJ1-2	CASSQVGQALTYGYTF	TGCGCCAGCAGCCAAGTTGGGCAGGCCCTTACCTATGGCTACACCTTC
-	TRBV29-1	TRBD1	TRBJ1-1	CSDAGTGTFDTEAFF	TGCAGCGACGCCGGGACAGGAACCTTCGACACTGAAGCTTTCTTT
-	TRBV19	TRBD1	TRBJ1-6	CASSPWTGGNSPLHF	TGTGCCAGTAGTCCGTGGACAGGGGGAAATTCACCCCTCCACTTT
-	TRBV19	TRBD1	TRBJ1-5	CASSSGQGARFVNQPQHF	TGTGCCAGTAGTAGTGGACAGGGGGCTCGTTTCGTAAATCAGCCCCAGCATTTT
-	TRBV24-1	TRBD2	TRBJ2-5	CATSEILAGGGETQYF	TGTGCCACCAGTGAAATTCTAGCGGGGGGCGGAGAGACCCAGTACTTC
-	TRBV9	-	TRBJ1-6	CASSNLLNSPLHF	TGTGCCAGCAGCAACCTCCTAAATTCACCCCTCCACTTT
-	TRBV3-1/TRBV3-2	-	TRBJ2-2	CASSQWFFQASNTGELFF	TGTGCCAGCAGCCAATGGTTCTTTCAGGCCTCGAACACCGGGGAGCTGTTTTTT
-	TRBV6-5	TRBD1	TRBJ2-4	CASSSRTGGGQYF	TGTGCCAGCAGTTCCCGGACAGGGGGAGGCCAGTACTTC
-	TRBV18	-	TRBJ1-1	CASSGSGGAYTEAFF	TGTGCCAGCTCAGGATCTGGGGGGGCATACACTGAAGCTTTCTTT
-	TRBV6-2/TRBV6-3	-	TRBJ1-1	CASSYSLTEAFF	TGTGCCAGCAGTTACTCGTTAACTGAAGCTTTCTTT
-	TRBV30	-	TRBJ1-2	CAWSVGQGGGYTF	TGTGCCTGGAGTGTAGGGCAGGGTGGCGGCTACACCTTC
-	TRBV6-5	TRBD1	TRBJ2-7	CASSLDRGLDEQYF	TGTGCCAGCAGTCTGGACAGGGGGCTCGACGAGCAGTACTTC
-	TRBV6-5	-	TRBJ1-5	CASTSRGLNQPQHF	TGTGCCAGCACCTCGCGGGGTCTCAATCAGCCCCAGCATTTT
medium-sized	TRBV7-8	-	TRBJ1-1	CASSLQRPRVGTEAFF	TGTGCCAGCAGCTTACAACGGCCCAGGGTCGGAACTGAAGCTTTCTTT
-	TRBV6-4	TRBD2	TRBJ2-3	CASSVGGTSSQTQYF	TGTGCCAGCAGTGTTGGGGGGACTAGTTCCCAAACGCAGTATTTT
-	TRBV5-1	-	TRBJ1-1	CASRPTGWPEAFF	TGCGCCAGCAGGCCTACAGGGTGGCCTGAAGCTTTCTTT
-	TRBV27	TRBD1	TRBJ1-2	CASGGGTGFYGYTF	TGTGCCAGCGGGGGGGGGACAGGTTTCTATGGCTACACCTTC
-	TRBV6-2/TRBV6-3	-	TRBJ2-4	CASSYSASENIQYF	TGTGCCAGCAGTTACTCGGCTAGCGAAAACATTCAGTACTTC
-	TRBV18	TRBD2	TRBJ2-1	CASSPRALREFYNEQFF	TGTGCCAGCTCACCACGGGCCTTGCGGGAGTTTTACAATGAGCAGTTCTTC
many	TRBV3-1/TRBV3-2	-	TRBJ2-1	CASSLTGNEQFF	TGTGCCAGCAGCCTGACTGGGAATGAGCAGTTCTTC
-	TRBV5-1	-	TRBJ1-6	CASSLDSSYNSPLHF	TGCGCCAGCAGCTTGGACAGCTCCTATAATTCACCCCTCCACTTT
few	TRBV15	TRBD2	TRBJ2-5	CATSNRGGGETQYF	TGTGCCACCAGCAACCGGGGGGGCGGGGAGACCCAGTACTTC
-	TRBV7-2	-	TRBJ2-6	CASSFLAGSGANVLTF	TGTGCCAGCAGCTTTCTCGCGGGGTCTGGGGCCAACGTCCTGACTTTC
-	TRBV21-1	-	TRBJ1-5	CASSNSVEVYSNQPQHF	TGTGCCAGCAGCAACTCCGTCGAGGTCTATAGCAATCAGCCCCAGCATTTT
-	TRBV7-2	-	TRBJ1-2	CASSLRDGGHGYTF	TGTGCCAGCAGCCTCCGGGACGGGGGGCATGGCTACACCTTC
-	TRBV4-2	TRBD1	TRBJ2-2	CASSQEKSRGFTGELFF	TGTGCCAGCAGCCAAGAAAAAAGCAGGGGGTTCACCGGGGAGCTGTTTTTT
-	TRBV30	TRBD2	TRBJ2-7	CAWSHSGGPNEQYF	TGTGCCTGGAGTCATAGCGGGGGGCCCAACGAGCAGTACTTC
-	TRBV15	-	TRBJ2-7	CATSRGASSYEQYF	TGTGCCACCAGCAGAGGGGCAAGCTCCTACGAGCAGTACTTC
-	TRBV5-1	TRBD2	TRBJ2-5	CASSSGLAAQETQYF	TGCGCCAGCTCTTCGGGACTAGCGGCACAAGAGACCCAGTACTTC
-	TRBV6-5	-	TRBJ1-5	CASSSLRVSNQPQHF	TGTGCCAGCAGTTCCCTGCGGGTTAGCAATCAGCCCCAGCATTTT
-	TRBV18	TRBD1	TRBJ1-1	CASSPDRGAFF	TGTGCCAGCTCACCAGACAGGGGAGCTTTCTTT
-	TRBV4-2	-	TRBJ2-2	CASSAQGRGGGELFF	TGTGCCAGCAGCGCACAGGGTCGAGGAGGCGGGGAGCTGTTTTTT
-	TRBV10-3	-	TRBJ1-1	CATTTNTEAFF	TGTGCCACTACCACGAACACTGAAGCTTTCTTT
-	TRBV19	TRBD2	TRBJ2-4	CASSIWSSGAVAKNIQYF	TGTGCCAGTAGTATATGGTCTAGCGGGGCCGTAGCCAAAAACATTCAGTACTTC
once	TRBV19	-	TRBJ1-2	CASSTELANYGYTF	TGTGCCAGTAGTACCGAGTTAGCTAACTATGGCTACACCTTC
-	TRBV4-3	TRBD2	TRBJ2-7	CASSQIAGGGYEQYF	TGCGCCAGCAGCCAGATAGCGGGAGGGGGTTACGAGCAGTACTTC
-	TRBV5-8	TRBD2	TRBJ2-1	CASSLTGRGAYNEQFF	TGTGCCAGCAGCTTGACAGGCCGGGGGGCCTACAATGAGCAGTTCTTC
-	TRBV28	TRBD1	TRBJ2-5	CASSDGQGRETQYF	TGTGCCAGCAGTGACGGACAGGGCAGAGAGACCCAGTACTTC
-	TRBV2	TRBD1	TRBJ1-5	CASSSDRGGQPQHF	TGTGCCAGCAGTTCCGACAGGGGTGGACAGCCCCAGCATTTT
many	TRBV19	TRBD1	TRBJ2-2	CASSTPIRTGVNGELFF	TGTGCCAGTAGTACTCCTATTCGCACAGGGGTTAACGGGGAGCTGTTTTTT